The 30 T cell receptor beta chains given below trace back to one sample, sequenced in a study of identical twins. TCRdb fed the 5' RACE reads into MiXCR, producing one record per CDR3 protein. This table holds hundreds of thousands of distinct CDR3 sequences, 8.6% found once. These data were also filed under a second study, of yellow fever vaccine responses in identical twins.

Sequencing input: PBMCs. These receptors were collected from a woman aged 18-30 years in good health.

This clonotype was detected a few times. The chain's CDR3 is CASSSQGSHTYEQYF. The CDR3 DNA follows: TGTGCCAGCAGCTCACAGGGCTCCCATACCTACGAGCAGTACTTC. V is TRBV7-2 and J is TRBJ2-7; the D gene is possibly TRBD1 (6 bases). CDR1 and CDR2 from the germline V gene are SGHTA and FQGNSA. With 4 bases removed from V and 2 bases from J, the gap between germline ends came to 15 bases. The CDR3 extends over 15 amino acids.

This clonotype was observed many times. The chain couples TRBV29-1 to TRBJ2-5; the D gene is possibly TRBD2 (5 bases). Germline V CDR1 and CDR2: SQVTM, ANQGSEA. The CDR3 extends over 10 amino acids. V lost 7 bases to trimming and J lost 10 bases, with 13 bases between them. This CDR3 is CSAINGVQYF. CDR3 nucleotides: TGCAGCGCTATCAACGGGGTCCAGTACTTC.

CDR3 residues: CATGRGAGANVLTF. The CDR3 DNA reads TGTGCCACCGGGCGGGGAGCTGGGGCCAACGTCCTGACTTTC. V gene TRBV24-1 combines with J gene TRBJ2-6, with D perhaps matching TRBD2 (6 bases). Trimming stripped 9 bases from V and 2 bases from J, with 10 bases between. Germline lookup yields CDR1 KGHDR and CDR2 SFDVKD. The CDR3 runs to 14 residues.

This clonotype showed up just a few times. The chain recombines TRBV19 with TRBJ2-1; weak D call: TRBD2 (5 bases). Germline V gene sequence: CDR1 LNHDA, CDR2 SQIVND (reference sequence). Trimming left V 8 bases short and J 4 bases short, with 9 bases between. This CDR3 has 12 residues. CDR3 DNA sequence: TGTGCCAGTCGCGGGCGTTACAATGAGCAGTTCTTC. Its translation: CASRGRYNEQFF.

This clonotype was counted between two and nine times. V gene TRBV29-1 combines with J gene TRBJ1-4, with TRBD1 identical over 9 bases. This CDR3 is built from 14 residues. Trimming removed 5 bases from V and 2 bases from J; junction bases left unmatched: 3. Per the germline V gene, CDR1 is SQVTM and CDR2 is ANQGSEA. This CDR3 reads CSVSTGGTNEKLFF. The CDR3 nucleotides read TGCAGCGTTTCAACAGGGGGCACTAATGAAAAACTGTTTTTT. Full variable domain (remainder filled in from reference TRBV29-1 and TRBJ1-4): SAVISQKPSRDICQRGTSLTIQCQVDSQVTMMFWYRQQPGQSLTLIATANQGSEATYESGFVIDKFPISRPNLTFSTLTVSNMSPEDSSIYLCSVSTGGTNEKLFFGSGTQLSVL.

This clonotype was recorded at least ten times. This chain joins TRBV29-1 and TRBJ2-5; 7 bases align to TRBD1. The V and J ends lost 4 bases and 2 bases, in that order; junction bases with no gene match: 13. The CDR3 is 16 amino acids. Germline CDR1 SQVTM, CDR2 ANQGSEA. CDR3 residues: CSVVQGVGTDQETQYF. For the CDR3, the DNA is TGCAGCGTTGTTCAGGGAGTAGGGACAGATCAAGAGACCCAGTACTTC.

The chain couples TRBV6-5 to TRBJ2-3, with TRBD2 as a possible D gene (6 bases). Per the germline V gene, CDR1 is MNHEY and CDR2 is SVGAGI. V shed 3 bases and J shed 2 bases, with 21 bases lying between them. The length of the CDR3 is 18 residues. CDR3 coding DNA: TGTGCCAGCAGTTATGTCCCCTTAGCGGCGCTGAACACAGATACGCAGTATTTT. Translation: CASSYVPLAALNTDTQYF.

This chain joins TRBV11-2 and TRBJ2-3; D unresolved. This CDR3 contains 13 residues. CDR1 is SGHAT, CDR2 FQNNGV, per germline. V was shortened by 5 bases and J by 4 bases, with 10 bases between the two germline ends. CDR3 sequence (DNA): TGTGCCAGCAGCCCCTCCGTCCCAGATACGCAGTATTTT. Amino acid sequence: CASSPSVPDTQYF.

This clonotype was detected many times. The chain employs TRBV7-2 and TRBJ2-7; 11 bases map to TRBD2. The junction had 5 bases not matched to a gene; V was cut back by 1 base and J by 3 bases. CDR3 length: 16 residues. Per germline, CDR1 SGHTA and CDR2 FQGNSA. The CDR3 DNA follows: TGTGCCAGCAGCTTAGGACCCGGGACTAGCGGCTACGAGCAGTACTTC. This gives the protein CASSLGPGTSGYEQYF.

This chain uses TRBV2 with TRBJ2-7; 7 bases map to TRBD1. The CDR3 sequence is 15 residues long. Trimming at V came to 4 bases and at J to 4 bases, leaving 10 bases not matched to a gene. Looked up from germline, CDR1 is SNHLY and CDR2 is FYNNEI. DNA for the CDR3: TGTGCCAGCAGTGCGGTAAGGGGGCGCGGGTACGAGCAGTACTTC. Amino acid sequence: CASSAVRGRGYEQYF.

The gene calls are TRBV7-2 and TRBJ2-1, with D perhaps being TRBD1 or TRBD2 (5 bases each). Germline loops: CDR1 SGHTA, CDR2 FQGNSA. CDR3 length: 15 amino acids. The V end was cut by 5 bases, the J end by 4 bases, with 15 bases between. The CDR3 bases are TGTGCCAGCAGCAAACCGGGACGGACTTACAATGAGCAGTTCTTC. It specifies CASSKPGRTYNEQFF.

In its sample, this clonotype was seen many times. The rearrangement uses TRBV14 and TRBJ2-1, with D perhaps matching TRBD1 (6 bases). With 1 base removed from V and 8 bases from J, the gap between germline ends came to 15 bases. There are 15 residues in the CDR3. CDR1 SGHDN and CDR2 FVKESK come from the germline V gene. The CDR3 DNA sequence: TGTGCCAGCAGCCAAGGTTTTGGGGGCGTCTATGAGCAGTTCTTC. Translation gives CASSQGFGGVYEQFF.

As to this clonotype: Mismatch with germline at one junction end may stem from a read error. This CDR3 is CASTQQRTNTGELFF. As DNA, the CDR3 is TGTGCCAGCACCCAACAGCGAACGAACACCGGGGAGCTGTTTTTT. The chain couples TRBV3-1 to TRBJ2-2, with D hard to call. The germline CDR1 and CDR2 sequences are LGHDT and YNNKEL (reference sequence). This CDR3 is 15 amino acids long.

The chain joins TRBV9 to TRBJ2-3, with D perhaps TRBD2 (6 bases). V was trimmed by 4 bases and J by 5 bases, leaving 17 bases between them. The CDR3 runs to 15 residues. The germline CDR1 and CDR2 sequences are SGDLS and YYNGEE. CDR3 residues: CASSPFGGDRDTQYF. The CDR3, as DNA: TGTGCCAGCAGCCCCTTCGGAGGGGATAGAGATACGCAGTATTTT.

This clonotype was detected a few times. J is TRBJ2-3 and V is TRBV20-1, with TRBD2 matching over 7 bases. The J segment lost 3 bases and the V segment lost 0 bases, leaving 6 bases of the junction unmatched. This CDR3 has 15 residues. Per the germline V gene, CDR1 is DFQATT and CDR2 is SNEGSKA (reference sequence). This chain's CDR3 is CSARDRGDGTDTQYF. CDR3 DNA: TGCAGTGCTAGAGATCGGGGGGACGGAACAGATACGCAGTATTTT.

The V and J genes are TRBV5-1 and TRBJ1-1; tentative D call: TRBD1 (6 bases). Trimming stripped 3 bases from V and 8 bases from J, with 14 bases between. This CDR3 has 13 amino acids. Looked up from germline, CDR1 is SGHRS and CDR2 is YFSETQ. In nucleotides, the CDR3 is TGCGCCAGCAGCTCCGAGACCGGGACAGAAGCTTTCTTT. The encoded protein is CASSSETGTEAFF.

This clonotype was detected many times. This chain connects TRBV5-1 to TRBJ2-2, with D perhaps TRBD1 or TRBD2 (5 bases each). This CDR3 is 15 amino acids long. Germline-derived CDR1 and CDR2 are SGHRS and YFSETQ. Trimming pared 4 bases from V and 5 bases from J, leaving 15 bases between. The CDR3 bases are TGCGCCAGCAGCCGGGACGGCTCGGAGACCGGGGAGCTGTTTTTT. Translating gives CASSRDGSETGELFF. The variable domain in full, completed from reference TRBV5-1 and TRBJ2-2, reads KAGVTQTPRYLIKTRGQQVTLSCSPISGHRSVSWYQQTPGQGLQFLFEYFSETQRNKGNFPGRFSGRQFSNSRSEMNVSTLELGDSALYLCASSRDGSETGELFFGEGSRLTVL.

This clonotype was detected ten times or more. CDR3 in DNA: TGTGCCAGCAGTCCACCTCCGGGACCCGACTATGGCTACACCTTC. Its protein product is CASSPPPGPDYGYTF. V is TRBV12-3 or TRBV12-4 and J is TRBJ1-2; maybe TRBD1 (5 bases). The CDR3 extends over 15 amino acids. V was trimmed by 5 bases and J by 3 bases, leaving 16 bases between them.

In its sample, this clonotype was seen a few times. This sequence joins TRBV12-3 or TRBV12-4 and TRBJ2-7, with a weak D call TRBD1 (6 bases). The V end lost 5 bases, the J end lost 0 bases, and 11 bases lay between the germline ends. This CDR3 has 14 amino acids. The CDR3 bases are TGTGCCAGCAGTACACAGGGCCCCTCCTACGAGCAGTACTTC. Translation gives CASSTQGPSYEQYF.

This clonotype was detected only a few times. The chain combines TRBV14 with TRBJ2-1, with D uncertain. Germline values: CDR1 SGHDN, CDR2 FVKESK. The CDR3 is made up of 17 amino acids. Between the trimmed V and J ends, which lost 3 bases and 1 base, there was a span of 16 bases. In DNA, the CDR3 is TGTGCCAGCAGCCACTCGTCGAGTTTGGGGTCCTACAATGAGCAGTTCTTC. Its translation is CASSHSSSLGSYNEQFF.

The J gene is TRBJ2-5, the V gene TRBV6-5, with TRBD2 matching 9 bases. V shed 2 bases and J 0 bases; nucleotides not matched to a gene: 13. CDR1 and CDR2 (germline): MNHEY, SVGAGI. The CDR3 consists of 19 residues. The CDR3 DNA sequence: TGTGCCAGCAGTTACCCTCTAGCGGGGTCACCTCATTACCAAGAGACCCAGTACTTC. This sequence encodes CASSYPLAGSPHYQETQYF.

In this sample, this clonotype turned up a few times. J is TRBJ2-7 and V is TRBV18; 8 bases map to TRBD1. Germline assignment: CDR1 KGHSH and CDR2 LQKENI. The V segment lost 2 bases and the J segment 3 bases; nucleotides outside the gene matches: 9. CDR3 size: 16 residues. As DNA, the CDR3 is TGTGCCAGCTCACCAGGACAGGGAGGAATGGGCTACGAGCAGTACTTC. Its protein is CASSPGQGGMGYEQYF.

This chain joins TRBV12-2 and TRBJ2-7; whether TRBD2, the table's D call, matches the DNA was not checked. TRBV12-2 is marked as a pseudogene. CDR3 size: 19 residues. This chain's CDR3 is CASRPRGTSGRRKPYEQYF. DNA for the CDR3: TGTGCAAGTCGCCCCCGGGGGACTAGCGGGAGGAGGAAGCCCTACGAGCAGTACTTC.

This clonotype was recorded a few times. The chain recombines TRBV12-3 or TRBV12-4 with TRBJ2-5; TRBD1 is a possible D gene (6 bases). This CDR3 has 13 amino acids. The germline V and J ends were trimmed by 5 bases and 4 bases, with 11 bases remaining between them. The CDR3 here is CASSDRIIETQYF. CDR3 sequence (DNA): TGTGCCAGCAGTGACAGGATAATAGAGACCCAGTACTTC.

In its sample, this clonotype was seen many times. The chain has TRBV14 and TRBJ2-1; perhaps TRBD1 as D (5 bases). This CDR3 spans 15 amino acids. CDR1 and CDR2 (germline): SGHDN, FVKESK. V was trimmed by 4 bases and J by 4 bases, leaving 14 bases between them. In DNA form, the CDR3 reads TGTGCCAGCAGCCGTCCTGCAGGGAATTACAATGAGCAGTTCTTC. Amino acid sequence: CASSRPAGNYNEQFF.

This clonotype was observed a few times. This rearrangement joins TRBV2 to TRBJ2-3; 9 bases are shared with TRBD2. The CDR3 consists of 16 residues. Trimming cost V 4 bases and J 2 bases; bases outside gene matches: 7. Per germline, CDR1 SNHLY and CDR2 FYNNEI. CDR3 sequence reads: CASSVGGRAPTDTQYF. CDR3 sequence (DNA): TGTGCCAGCAGTGTAGGCGGGAGGGCCCCCACAGATACGCAGTATTTT. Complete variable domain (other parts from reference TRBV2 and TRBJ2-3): EPEVTQTPSHQVTQMGQEVILRCVPISNHLYFYWYRQILGQKVEFLVSFYNNEISEKSEIFDDQFSVERPDGSNFTLKIRSTKLEDSAMYFCASSVGGRAPTDTQYFGPGTRLTVL.

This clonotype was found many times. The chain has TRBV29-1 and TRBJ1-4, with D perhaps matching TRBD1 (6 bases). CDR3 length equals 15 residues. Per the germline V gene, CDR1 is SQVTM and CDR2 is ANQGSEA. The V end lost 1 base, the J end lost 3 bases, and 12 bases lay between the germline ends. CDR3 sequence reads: CSVEATQGPNEKLFF. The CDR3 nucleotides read TGCAGCGTTGAAGCAACCCAGGGGCCTAATGAAAAACTGTTTTTT.

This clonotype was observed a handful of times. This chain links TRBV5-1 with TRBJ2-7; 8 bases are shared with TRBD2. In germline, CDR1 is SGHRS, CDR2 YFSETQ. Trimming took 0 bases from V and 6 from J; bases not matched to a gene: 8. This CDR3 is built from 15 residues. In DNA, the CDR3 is TGCGCCAGCAGCTTGGGAAGCGGGAGTGCTATCGAGCAGTACTTC. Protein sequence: CASSLGSGSAIEQYF.

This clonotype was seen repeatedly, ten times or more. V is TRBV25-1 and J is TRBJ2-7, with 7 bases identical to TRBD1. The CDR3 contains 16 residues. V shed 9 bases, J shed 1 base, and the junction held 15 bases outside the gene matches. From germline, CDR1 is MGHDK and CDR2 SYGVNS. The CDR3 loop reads CARGRTQGVRSYEQYF. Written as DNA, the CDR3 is TGTGCCAGGGGTCGCACCCAGGGGGTACGATCCTACGAGCAGTACTTC.

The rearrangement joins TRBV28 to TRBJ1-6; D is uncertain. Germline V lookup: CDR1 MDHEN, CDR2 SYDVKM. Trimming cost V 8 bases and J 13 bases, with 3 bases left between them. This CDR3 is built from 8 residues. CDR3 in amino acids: CASGPLHF. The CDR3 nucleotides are TGTGCCAGCGGGCCCCTCCACTTT.